This T cell receptor beta chain was documented in a study of blood T cell repertoires in COVID-19. Study overall: The origin of the acute and convalescent COVID-19 samples was the United States, Italy and Spain. Sources were T cells, B-cell-depleted T cells, or PBMCs; the material itself was cDNA or gDNA.

This CDR3 spans 12 amino acids. Between the trimmed V and J ends, which lost 7 bases and 10 bases, there was a span of 16 bases. CDR1 and CDR2 (germline): LNHDA, SQIVND (reference sequence). In the study's own analysis: Amplifying reference gene primers gave estimates of nucleated cell counts. Profiling relied on immunoSEQ multiplex PCR, and the TCRdb table lists in-frame clones only, not all of them. The D gene and trimming were derived from the DNA, and the V and J assignments and clone size from that table. Among fewer than 250,000 clones listed, roughly 81% were seen once. Sequenced input: peripheral blood. This rearrangement joins TRBV19 to TRBJ1-2; D may be TRBD1 (5 bases). This sequence was found in a man aged 35-49 years with acute or convalescent COVID-19. CDR3 amino acids: CASTKTEFDYTF. The CDR3 DNA follows: TGTGCCAGTACCAAGACAGAGTTTGACTACACCTTC. Looking up the rest from reference TRBV19 and TRBJ1-2 gives the full variable domain: DGGITQSPKYLFRKEGQNVTLSCEQNLNHDAMYWYRQDPGQGLRLIYYSQIVNDFQKGDIAEGYSVSREKKESFPLTVTSAQKNPTAFYLCASTKTEFDYTFGSGTRLTVV.